This T cell receptor (beta chain) was recovered during a study of T cells in Graves' hyperthyroidism and ophthalmopathy. RNA transcripts served as the template for amplifying TCR beta CDR3 regions. Primed by the HTBI set, a first-round RT-PCR was run on the TCR CDR3. TCRdb itself ran the multiplex PCR reads through MiXCR, one entry per CDR3 protein. The sample contains 750,000 to 900,000 distinct CDR3 sequences, roughly 40% of which appear only once. Study results and caveats: Progression to ophthalmopathy was predicted a median of 6.5 months early.

This clonotype was counted only a few times. Antigen specificity is unknown. Stable hyperthyroidism: no ophthalmopathy progression over 18 months of follow-up. Clinical symptoms, serum thyroxine and TRAb, thyroid ultrasound and orbital computed tomography were used for the diagnoses. The CDR3 totals 17 residues. V was cut by 3 bases and J by 0 bases, with 15 bases left in between. Sequences were obtained from blood. The V and J genes are TRBV12-3 or TRBV12-4 and TRBJ1-5, with D possibly being TRBD1 (5 bases). The clonotype originates from a man aged 18 to 35 with Graves' hyperthyroidism. CDR3 coding DNA: TGTGCCAGCAGTTTCTTGGGGTTGGGGGATAGCAATCAGCCCCAGCATTTT. This translates into CASSFLGLGDSNQPQHF.